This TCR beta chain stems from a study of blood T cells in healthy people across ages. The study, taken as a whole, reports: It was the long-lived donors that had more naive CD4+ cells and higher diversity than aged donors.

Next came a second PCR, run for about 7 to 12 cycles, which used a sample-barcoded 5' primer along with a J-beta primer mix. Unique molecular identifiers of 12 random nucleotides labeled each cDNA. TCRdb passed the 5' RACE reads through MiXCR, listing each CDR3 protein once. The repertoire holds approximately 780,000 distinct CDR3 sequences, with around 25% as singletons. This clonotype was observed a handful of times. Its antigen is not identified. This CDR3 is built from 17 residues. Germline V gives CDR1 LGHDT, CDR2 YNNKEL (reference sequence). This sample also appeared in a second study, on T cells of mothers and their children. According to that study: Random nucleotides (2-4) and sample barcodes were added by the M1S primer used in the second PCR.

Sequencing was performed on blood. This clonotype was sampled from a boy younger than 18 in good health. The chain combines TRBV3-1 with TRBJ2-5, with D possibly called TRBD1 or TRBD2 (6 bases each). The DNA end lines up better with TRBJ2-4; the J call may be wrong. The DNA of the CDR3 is TGTGCCAGCAGCCAAGACCCTCCGGGACAACCGGGGGACATTCAGTACTTC. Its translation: CASSQDPPGQPGDIQYF.